Sequencing of this T cell receptor (beta chain) was carried out in a study of cytomegalovirus exposure and HLA in healthy donors. Germline CDR1 is SEHNR and CDR2 is FQNEAQ (reference sequence). Trimming at V came to 5 bases and at J to 2 bases, leaving 6 bases not matched to a gene. There are 16 residues in the CDR3. The study, taken as a whole, reports: Investigators reported 150 to 200 TCR beta chains as tied to cytomegalovirus. In a later analysis, HLA-associated TCR beta chains were more clonally expanded than equally common others. The authors later found TCR association rates varying by HLA locus, with DRB1 most and HLA-C fewest.

The PCR used 60 Vbeta and 13 Jbeta primers. Libraries were prepared by immunoSEQ multiplex PCR; TCRdb keeps only in-frame clonotypes and omits some of them. Found here are some 220,000 clones, 85% of them singletons; the top ten hold 0.2% to 0.3%. A word on this clone: Its specificity is unknown.

The receptor comes from a girl between 2 and 10 years old in good health and CMV-seronegative. V usage is TRBV7-9 and J usage is TRBJ2-1, with TRBD2 matching over 10 bases. The sample taken for sequencing was PBMCs. As DNA, the CDR3 is TGTGCCAGCAGCCCCCGTCTAGCGGGGGCCTACAATGAGCAGTTCTTC. Amino acid sequence: CASSPRLAGAYNEQFF.